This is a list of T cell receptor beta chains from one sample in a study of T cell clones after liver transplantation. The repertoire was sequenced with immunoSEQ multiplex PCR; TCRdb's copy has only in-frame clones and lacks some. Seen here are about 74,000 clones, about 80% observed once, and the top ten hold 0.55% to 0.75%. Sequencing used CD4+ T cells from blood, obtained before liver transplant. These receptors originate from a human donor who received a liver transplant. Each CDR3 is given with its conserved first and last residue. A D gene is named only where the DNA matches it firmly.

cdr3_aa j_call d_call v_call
CASSPPDSPYEQYF TRBJ2-7 - TRBV7-8
CASSLMGGATDTQYF TRBJ2-3 - TRBV7-2
CASRQDGGLGEQFF TRBJ2-1 - TRBV27
CASSEDEYEQYF TRBJ2-7 - TRBV2
CASSRGLSPALNTEAFF TRBJ1-1 - TRBV19
CASSIQVRETQYF TRBJ2-5 - TRBV19
CASSIRQGDGYTF TRBJ1-2 TRBD1 TRBV19
CASSLNPTMSYEQYF TRBJ2-7 - TRBV7-2
CASSQPEQGNYEQYF TRBJ2-7 TRBD1 TRBV4-2
CASSLPGTGVLLYEQYF TRBJ2-7 TRBD1 TRBV11-2
CAWSPPTSGSTDTQYF TRBJ2-3 TRBD2 TRBV30
CASSLGTSQINEQYF TRBJ2-7 - TRBV18
CASSLFIGSGTDTQYF TRBJ2-3 - TRBV27
CASSLVLGRGMDNEQFF TRBJ2-1 TRBD2 TRBV11-2
CASSRDRVSEAFF TRBJ1-1 TRBD1 TRBV4-3
CASSPRWMNTGELFF TRBJ2-2 - TRBV9
CASSPGQTSGNTIYF TRBJ1-3 - TRBV11-2
CASSPDPGPPYEQYF TRBJ2-7 - TRBV27
CASSLVGPYEQYF TRBJ2-7 - TRBV5-1
CASNILAGEETQYF TRBJ2-5 TRBD2 TRBV5-1
CASSMGVNRRPGANVLTF TRBJ2-6 - TRBV19
CASSLDRGNTEAFF TRBJ1-1 TRBD1 TRBV27
CASSLVQSLEKLFF TRBJ1-4 - TRBV28
CASSRGTSGRADTQYF TRBJ2-3 TRBD2 TRBV25-1
CASSPRPGSIVTEAFF TRBJ1-1 - TRBV18
CASSFTGKDQPQHF TRBJ1-5 - TRBV5-1
CASRTWDRMNTEAFF TRBJ1-1 - TRBV19
CATGRRGAAGELFF TRBJ2-2 - TRBV19
CASSELGSGGANVLTF TRBJ2-6 - TRBV25-1
CASSLVTVNTEAFF TRBJ1-1 - TRBV28
CASRRALGGYTF TRBJ1-2 - TRBV28
CASNGAGGSYEQYF TRBJ2-7 - TRBV5-1
CASSLLSGNQPQHF TRBJ1-5 - TRBV28
CASSDILAQETQYF TRBJ2-5 - TRBV10-2